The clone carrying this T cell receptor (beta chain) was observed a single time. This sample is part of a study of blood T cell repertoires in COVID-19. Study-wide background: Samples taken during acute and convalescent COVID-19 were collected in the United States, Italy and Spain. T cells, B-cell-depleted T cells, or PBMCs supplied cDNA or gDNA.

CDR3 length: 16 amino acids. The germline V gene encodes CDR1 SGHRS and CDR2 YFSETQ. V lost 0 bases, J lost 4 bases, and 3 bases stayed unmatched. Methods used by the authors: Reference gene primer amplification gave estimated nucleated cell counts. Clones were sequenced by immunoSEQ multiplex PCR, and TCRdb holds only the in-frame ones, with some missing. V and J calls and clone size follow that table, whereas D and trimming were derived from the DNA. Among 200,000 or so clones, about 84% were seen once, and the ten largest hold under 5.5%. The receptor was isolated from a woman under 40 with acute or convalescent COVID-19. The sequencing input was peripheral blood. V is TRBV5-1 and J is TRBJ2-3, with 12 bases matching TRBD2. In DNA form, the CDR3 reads TGCGCCAGCAGCTTGGATCCTAGCGGGAGGGCAGATACGCAGTATTTT. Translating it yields CASSLDPSGRADTQYF.